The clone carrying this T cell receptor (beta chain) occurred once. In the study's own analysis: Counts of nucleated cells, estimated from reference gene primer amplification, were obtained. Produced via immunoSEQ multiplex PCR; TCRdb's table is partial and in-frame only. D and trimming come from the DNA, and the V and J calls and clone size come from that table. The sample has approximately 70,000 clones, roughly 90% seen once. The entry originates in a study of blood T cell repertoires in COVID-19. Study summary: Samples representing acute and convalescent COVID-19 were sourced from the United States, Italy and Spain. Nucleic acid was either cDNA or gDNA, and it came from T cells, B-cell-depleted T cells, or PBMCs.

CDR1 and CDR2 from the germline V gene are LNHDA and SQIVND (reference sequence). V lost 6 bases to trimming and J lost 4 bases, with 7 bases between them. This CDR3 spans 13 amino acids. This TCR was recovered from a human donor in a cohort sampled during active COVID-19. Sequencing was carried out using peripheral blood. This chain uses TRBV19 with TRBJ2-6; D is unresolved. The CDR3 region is CASRAGGANVLTF. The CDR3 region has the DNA TGTGCCAGTAGGGCTGGCGGGGCCAACGTCCTGACTTTC. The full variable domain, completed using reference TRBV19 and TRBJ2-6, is DGGITQSPKYLFRKEGQNVTLSCEQNLNHDAMYWYRQDPGQGLRLIYYSQIVNDFQKGDIAEGYSVSREKKESFPLTVTSAQKNPTAFYLCASRAGGANVLTFGAGSRLTVL.